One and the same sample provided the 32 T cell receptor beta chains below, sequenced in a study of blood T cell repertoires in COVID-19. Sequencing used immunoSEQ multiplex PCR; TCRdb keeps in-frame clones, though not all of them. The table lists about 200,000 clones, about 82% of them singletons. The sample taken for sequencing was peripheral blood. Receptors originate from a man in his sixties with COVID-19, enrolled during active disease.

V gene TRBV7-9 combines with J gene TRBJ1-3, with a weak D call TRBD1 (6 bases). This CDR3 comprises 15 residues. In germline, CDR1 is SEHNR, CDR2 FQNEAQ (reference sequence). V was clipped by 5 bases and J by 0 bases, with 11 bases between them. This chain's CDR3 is CASSRDTFSGNTIYF. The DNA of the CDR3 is TGTGCCAGCAGCCGGGACACCTTCTCTGGAAACACCATATATTTT.

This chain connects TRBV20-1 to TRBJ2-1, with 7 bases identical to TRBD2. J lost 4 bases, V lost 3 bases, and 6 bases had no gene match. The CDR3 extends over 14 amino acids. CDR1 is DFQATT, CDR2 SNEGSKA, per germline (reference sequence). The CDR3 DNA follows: TGCAGTGCTAGTCCTAGCGGTCGGTACAATGAGCAGTTCTTC. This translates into CSASPSGRYNEQFF.

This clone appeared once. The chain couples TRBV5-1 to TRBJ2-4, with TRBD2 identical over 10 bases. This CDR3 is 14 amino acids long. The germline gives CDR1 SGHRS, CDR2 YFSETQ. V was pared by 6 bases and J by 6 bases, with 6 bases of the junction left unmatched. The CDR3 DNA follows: TGCGCCAGCAAGGCGGCTAGCGGGGGAAACATTCAGTACTTC. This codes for CASKAASGGNIQYF.

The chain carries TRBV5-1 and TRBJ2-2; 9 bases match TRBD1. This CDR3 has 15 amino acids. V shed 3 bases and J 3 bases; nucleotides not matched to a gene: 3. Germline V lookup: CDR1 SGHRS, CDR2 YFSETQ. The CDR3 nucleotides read TGCGCCAGCAGCTCCCGGGACAGGGACACCGGGGAGCTGTTTTTT. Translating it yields CASSSRDRDTGELFF.

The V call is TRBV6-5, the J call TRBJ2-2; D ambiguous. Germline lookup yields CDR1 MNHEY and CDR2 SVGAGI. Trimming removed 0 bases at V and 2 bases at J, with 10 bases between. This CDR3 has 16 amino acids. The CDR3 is CASSYSLIVNTGELFF. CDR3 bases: TGTGCCAGCAGTTACTCGTTAATTGTAAACACCGGGGAGCTGTTTTTT.

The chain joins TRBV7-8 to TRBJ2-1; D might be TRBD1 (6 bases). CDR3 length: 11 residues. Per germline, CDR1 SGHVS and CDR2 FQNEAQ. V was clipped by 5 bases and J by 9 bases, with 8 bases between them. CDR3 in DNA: TGTGCCAGCAGCCAGGGGATTGAGCAGTTCTTC. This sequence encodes CASSQGIEQFF.

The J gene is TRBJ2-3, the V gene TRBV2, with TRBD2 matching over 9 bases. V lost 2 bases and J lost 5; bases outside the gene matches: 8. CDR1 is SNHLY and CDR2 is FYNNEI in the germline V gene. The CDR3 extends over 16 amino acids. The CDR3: CASSELAGDLRDTQYF. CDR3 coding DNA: TGTGCCAGCAGTGAATTAGCGGGAGATCTTAGAGATACGCAGTATTTT.

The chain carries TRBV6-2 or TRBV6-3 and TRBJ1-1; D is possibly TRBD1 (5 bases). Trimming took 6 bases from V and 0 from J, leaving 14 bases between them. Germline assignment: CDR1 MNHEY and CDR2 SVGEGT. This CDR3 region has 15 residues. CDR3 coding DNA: TGTGCCAGCAGCGACCTGGACACTTTGAACACTGAAGCTTTCTTT. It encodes CASSDLDTLNTEAFF.

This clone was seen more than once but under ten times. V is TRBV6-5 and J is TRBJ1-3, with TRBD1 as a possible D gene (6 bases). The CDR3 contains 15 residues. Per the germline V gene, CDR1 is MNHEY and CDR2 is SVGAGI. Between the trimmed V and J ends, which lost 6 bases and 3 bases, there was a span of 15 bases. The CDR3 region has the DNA TGTGCCAGCAGAGATCCAGGGGCTATTGGAAACACCATATATTTT. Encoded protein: CASRDPGAIGNTIYF.

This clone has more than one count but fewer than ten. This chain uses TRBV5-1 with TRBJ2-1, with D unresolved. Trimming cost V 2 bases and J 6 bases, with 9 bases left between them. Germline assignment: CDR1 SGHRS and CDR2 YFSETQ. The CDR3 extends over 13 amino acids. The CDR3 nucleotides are TGCGCCAGCAGCTTACAAGCGTCCAATGAGCAGTTCTTC. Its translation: CASSLQASNEQFF.

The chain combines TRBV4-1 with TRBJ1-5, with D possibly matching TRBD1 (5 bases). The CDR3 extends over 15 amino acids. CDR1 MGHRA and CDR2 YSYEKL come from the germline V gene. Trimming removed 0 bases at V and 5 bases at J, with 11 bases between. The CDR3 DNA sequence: TGCGCCAGCAGCCAAGATGGAGGGGATTATCAGCCCCAGCATTTT. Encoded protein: CASSQDGGDYQPQHF.

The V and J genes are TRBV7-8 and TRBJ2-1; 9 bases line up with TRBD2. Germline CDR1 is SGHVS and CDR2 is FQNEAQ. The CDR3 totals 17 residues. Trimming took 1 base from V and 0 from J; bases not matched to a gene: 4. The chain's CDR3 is CASSLGLAVSSYNEQFF. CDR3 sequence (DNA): TGTGCCAGCAGCTTAGGACTAGCGGTCAGCTCCTACAATGAGCAGTTCTTC. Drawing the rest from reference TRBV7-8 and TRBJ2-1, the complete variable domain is GAGVSQSPRYKVAKRGQDVALRCDPISGHVSLFWYQQALGQGPEFLTYFQNEAQLDKSGLPSDRFFAERPEGSVSTLKIQRTQQEDSAVYLCASSLGLAVSSYNEQFFGPGTRLTVL.

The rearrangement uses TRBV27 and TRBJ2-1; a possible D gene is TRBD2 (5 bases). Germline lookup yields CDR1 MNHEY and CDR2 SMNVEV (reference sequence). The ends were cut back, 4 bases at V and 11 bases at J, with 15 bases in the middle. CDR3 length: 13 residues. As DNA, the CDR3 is TGTGCCAGCAGTTCAGGACTGTCAGTTAAGCAGTTCTTC. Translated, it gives CASSSGLSVKQFF.

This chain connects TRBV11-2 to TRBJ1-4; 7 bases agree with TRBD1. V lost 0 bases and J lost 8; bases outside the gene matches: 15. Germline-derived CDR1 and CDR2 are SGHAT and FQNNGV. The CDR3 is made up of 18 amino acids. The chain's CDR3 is CASSLELCRWQGEEKLFF. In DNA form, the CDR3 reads TGTGCCAGCAGCTTAGAATTGTGTAGGTGGCAGGGGGAGGAAAAACTGTTTTTT.

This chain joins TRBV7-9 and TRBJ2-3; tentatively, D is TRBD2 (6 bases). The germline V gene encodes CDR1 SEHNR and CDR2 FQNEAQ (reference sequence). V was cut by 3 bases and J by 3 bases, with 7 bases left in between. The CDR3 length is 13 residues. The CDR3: CASSLEGTDTQYF. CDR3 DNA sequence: TGTGCCAGCAGCTTGGAGGGTACAGATACGCAGTATTTT.

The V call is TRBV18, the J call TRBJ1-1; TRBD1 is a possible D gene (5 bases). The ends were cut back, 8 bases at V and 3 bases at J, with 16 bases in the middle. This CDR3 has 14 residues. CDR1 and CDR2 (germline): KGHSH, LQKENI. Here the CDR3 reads CASARTGDDTEAFF. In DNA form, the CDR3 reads TGTGCCAGCGCCCGAACGGGGGACGACACTGAAGCTTTCTTT.

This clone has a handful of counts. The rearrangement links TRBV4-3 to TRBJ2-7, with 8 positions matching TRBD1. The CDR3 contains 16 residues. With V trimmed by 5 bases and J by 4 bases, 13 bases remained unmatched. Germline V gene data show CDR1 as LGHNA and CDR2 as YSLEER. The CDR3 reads CASSFGAGTGSYEQYF. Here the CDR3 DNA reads TGCGCCAGCAGCTTCGGGGCCGGGACAGGCTCATACGAGCAGTACTTC.

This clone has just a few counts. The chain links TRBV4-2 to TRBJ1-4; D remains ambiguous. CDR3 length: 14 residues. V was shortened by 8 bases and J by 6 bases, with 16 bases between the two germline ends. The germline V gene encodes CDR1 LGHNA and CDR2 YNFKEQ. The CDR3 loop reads CASRRAGRDEKLFF. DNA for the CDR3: TGTGCCAGCCGAAGGGCTGGGAGAGATGAAAAACTGTTTTTT.

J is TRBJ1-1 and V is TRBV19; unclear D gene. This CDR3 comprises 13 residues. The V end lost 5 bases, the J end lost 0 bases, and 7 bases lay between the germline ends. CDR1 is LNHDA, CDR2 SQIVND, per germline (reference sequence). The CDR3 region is CASSGQMNTEAFF. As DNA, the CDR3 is TGTGCCAGTAGTGGGCAGATGAACACTGAAGCTTTCTTT.

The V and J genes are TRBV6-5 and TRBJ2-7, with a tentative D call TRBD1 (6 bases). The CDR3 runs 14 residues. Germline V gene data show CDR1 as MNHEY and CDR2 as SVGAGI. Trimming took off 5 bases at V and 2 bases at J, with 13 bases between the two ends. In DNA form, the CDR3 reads TGTGCCAGCAGTCGGGACATTGGCCCCTACGAGCAGTACTTC. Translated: CASSRDIGPYEQYF.

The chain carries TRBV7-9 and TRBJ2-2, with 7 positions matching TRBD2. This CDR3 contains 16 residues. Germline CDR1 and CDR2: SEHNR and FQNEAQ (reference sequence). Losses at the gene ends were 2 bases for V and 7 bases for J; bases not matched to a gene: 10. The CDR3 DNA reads TGTGCCAGCAGCTTAAGGGAGGCGGGAGTGGTCGGGGAGCTGTTTTTT. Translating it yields CASSLREAGVVGELFF. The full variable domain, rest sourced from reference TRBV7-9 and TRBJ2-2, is DTGVSQNPRHKITKRGQNVTFRCDPISEHNRLYWYRQTLGQGPEFLTYFQNEAQLEKSRLLSDRFSAERPKGSFSTLEIQRTEQGDSAMYLCASSLREAGVVGELFFGEGSRLTVL.

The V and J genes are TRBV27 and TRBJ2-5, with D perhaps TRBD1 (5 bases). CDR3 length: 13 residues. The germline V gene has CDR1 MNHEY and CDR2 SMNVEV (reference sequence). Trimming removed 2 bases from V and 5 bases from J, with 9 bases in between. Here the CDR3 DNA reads TGTGCCAGCAGTTTACAGGGTGTGGAGACCCAGTACTTC. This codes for CASSLQGVETQYF.

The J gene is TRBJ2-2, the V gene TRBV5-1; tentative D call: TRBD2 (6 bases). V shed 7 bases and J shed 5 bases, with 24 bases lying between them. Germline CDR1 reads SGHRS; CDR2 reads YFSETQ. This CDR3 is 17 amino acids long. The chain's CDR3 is CASSFPRDGGNTGELFF. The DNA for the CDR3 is TGCGCCAGCTCATTCCCCCGGGATGGGGGGAATACCGGGGAGCTGTTTTTT.

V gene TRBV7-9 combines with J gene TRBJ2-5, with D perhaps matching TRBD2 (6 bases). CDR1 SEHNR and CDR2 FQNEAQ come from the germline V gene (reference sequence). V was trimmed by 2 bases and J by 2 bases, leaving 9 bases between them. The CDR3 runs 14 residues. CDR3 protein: CASSLMTRQETQYF. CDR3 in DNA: TGTGCCAGCAGCTTAATGACTAGGCAAGAGACCCAGTACTTC.

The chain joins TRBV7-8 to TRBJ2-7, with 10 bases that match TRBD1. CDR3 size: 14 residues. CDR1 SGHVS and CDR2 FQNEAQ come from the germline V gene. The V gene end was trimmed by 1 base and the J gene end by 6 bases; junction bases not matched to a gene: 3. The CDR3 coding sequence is TGTGCCAGCAGCTTAGTGGGACAGGGGACCGAGCAGTACTTC. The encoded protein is CASSLVGQGTEQYF. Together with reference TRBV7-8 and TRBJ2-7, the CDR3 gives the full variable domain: GAGVSQSPRYKVAKRGQDVALRCDPISGHVSLFWYQQALGQGPEFLTYFQNEAQLDKSGLPSDRFFAERPEGSVSTLKIQRTQQEDSAVYLCASSLVGQGTEQYFGPGTRLTVT.

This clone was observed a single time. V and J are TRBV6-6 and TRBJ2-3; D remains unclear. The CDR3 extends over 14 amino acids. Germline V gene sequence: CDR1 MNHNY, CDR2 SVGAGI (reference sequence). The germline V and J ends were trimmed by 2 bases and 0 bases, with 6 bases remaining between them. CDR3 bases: TGTGCCAGCAGTTACGAGAGGAGCACAGATACGCAGTATTTT. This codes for CASSYERSTDTQYF.

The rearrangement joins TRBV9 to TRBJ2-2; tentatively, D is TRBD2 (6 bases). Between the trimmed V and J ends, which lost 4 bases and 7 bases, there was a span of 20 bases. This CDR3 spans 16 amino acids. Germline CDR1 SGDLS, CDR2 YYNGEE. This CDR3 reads CASSPQNLNSGGELFF. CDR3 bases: TGTGCCAGCAGCCCTCAGAACTTGAATAGCGGCGGGGAGCTGTTTTTT. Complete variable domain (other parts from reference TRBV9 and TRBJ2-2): DSGVTQTPKHLITATGQRVTLRCSPRSGDLSVYWYQQSLDQGLQFLIQYYNGEERAKGNILERFSAQQFPDLHSELNLSSLELGDSALYFCASSPQNLNSGGELFFGEGSRLTVL.

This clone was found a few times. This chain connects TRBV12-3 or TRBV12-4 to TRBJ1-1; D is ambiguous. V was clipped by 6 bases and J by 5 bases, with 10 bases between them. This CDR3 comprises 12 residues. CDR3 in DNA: TGTGCCAGCAGCTCTAGTCGGACTGAAGCTTTCTTT. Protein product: CASSSSRTEAFF.

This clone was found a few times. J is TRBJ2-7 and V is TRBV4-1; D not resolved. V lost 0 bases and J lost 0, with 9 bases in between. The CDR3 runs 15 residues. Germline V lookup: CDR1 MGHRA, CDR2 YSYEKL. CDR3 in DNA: TGCGCCAGCAGCCAAGATCCAGGTAGCTCCTACGAGCAGTACTTC. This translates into CASSQDPGSSYEQYF.

This CDR3 is CASRKGTAQNTEAFF. The CDR3 DNA reads as TGTGCCAGTAGGAAAGGGACAGCCCAGAACACTGAAGCTTTCTTT. The J gene is TRBJ1-1, the V gene TRBV19, with 7 bases fitting TRBD1. CDR1 is LNHDA, CDR2 SQIVND, per germline (reference sequence). There are 15 residues in the CDR3. V lost 6 bases and J lost 1; bases outside the gene matches: 8.

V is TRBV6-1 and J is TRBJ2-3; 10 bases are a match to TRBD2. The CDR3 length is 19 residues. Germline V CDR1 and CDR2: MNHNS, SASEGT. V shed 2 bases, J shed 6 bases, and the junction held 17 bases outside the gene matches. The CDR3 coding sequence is TGTGCCAGCAGTGAACAGCTAGCGGGAGCCAGGGCATCGGGGGATACGCAGTATTTT. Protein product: CASSEQLAGARASGDTQYF.

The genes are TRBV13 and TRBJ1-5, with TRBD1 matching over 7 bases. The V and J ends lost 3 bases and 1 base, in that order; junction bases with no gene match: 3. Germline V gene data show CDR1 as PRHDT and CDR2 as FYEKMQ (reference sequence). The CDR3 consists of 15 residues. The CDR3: CASSLRGQSNQPQHF. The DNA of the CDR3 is TGTGCCAGCAGCTTGAGGGGGCAAAGCAATCAGCCCCAGCATTTT.